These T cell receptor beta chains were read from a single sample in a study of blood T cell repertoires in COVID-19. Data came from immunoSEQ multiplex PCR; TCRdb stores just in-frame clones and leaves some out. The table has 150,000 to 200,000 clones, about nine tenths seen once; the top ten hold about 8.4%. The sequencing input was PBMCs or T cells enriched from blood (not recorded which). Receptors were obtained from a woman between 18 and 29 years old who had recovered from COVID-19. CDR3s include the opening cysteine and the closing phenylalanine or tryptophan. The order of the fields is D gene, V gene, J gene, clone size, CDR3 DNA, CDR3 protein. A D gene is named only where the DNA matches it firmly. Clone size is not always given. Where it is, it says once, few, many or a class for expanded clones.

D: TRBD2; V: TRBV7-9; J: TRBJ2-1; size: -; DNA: TGTGCCAGCCAAAGGACTAGCGCTAACAATGAGCAGTTCTTC; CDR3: CASQRTSANNEQFF
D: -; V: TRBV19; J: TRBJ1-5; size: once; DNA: TGTGCCGGGGAGTGGAAGTATAGCAATCAGCCCCAGCATTTT; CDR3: CAGEWKYSNQPQHF
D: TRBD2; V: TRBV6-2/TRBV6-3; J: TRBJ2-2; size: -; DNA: TGTGCCAGCAGTTCCCCGGGACTAGCGGGGCCCGGGGACACCGGGGAGCTGTTTTTT; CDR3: CASSSPGLAGPGDTGELFF
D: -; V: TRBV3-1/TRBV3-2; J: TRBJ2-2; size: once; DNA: TGTGCCAGCAGCCTAGGGGGGGGATACACCGGGGAGCTGTTTTTT; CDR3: CASSLGGGYTGELFF
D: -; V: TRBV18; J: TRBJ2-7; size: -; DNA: TGTGCCAGCTCACCACAACCCGGACTCGCGGGGACCTACGAGCAGTACTTC; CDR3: CASSPQPGLAGTYEQYF
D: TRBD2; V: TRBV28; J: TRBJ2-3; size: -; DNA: TGTGCCACTACGTGGAGCGGGAGTCGTAATACGCAGTATTTT; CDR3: CATTWSGSRNTQYF
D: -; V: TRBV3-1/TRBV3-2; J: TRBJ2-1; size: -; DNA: TGTGCCAGCAGCCAAGATCTCCGTCCGGCCTACAATGAGCAGTTCTTC; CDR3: CASSQDLRPAYNEQFF
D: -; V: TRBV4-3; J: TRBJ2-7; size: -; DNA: TGCGCCAGCAGCCAAGATCAGGGGCTGGGGGAGCAGTACTTC; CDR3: CASSQDQGLGEQYF
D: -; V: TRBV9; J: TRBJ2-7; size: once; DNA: TGTGCCAGCAGCTTCTCGCCGGGGGACGAGCAGTACTTC; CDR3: CASSFSPGDEQYF
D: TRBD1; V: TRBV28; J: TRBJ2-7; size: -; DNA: TGTGCCAGCAACCTACAGGGGAAGCTTTACGAGCAGTACTTC; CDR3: CASNLQGKLYEQYF
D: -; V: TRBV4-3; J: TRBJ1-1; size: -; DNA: TGCGCCAGCAGCCAAGTAGCGGACCGGTTAGAAGCTTTCTTT; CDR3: CASSQVADRLEAFF
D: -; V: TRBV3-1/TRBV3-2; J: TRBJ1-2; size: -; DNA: TGTGCCAGCAGCCAAGGCCCTTTTTCGGTTCCCTATGGCTACACCTTC; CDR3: CASSQGPFSVPYGYTF
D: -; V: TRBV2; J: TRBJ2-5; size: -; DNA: TGTGCCAGCAGTGAACCCCCACTCGGAGAGACCCAGTACTTC; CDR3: CASSEPPLGETQYF
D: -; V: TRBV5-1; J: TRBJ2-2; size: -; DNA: TGCGCCAGCAGCCGGACAGTGAACACCGGGGAGCTGTTTTTT; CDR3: CASSRTVNTGELFF
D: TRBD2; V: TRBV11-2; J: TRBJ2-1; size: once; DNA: TGTGCCAGCAGCGCCAGACTAGCGGGAATCTACAATGAGCAGTTCTTC; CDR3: CASSARLAGIYNEQFF
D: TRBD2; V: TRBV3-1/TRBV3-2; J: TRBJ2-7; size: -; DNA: TGTGCCAGCAGCCGCCCGACTAGCGGGAGATACGAGCAGTACTTC; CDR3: CASSRPTSGRYEQYF
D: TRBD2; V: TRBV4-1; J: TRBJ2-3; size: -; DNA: TGCGCCAGCAGCCAAGATGGGCAGGGACTACGAGATACGCAGTATTTT; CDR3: CASSQDGQGLRDTQYF
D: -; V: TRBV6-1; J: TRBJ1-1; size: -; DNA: TGTGCCAGCAGTGAAGCCTGGGGGCGTAAAGCTTTCTTT; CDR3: CASSEAWGRKAFF
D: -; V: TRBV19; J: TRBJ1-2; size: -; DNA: TGTGCCAGTAATCTGGGGCAGGGGGGCTACACCTTC; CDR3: CASNLGQGGYTF
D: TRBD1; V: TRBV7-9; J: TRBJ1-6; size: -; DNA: TGTGCCAGCAGCCCGGGACAGGGAAATTCACCCCTCCACTTT; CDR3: CASSPGQGNSPLHF
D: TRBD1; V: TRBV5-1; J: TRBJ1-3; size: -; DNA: TGCGCCAGCAGCTTGGGGTCTCAGGGGGGCTCTGGAAACACCATATATTTT; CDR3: CASSLGSQGGSGNTIYF
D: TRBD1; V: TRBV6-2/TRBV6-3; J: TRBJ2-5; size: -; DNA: TGTGCCAGCAGTACGGGACAGACTCATGGACAAGAGACCCAGTACTTC; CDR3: CASSTGQTHGQETQYF
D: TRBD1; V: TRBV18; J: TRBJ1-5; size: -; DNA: TGTGCCAGCTCACGTCGACAGGGTGATAGCAATCAGCCCCAGCATTTT; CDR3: CASSRRQGDSNQPQHF
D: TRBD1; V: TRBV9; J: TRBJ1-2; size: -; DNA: TGTGCCAGCAGCGTAGATCCCACAGGGGGCGGCGGCTACACCTTC; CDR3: CASSVDPTGGGGYTF
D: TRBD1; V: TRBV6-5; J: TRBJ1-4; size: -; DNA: TGTGCCAGCAGTTATACGTCGACAGGGGAGGGGGAAAAACTGTTTTTT; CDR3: CASSYTSTGEGEKLFF
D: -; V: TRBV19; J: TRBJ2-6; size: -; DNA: TGTGCCAGCGGGGGGCTTTCTGGGGCCAACGTCCTGACTTTC; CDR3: CASGGLSGANVLTF
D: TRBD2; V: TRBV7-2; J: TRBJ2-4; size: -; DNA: TGTGCCAGCAGATCAAGCGGGGGGGCCACCATTCAGTACTTC; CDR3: CASRSSGGATIQYF
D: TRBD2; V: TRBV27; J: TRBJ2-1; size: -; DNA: TGTGCCAGCACGAAGACTAGCGGGAGTTTCGATGAGCAGTTCTTC; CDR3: CASTKTSGSFDEQFF
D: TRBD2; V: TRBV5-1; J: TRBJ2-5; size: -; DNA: TGCGCCAGCAGCCCTTCGGCTAGCGGGGAGACCCAGTACTTC; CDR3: CASSPSASGETQYF